The clone carrying this T cell receptor (beta chain) has a count of ten or more. Its antigen is as yet unknown. The data are from a study of response to subunit inactivated influenza vaccine. In TCRdb, the RT-PCR reads were re-called with MiXCR into one record per CDR3 protein. The sample has 600,000 to 700,000 distinct CDR3 sequences, 11% to 15% seen once. Whole-study results and caveats: Few additional T cells are recruited per seasonal influenza vaccination, authors suggested.

Germline V gene lookup returns CDR1 SQVTM and CDR2 ANQGSEA. The V end was cut by 3 bases, the J end by 0 bases, with 6 bases between. This CDR3 contains 14 residues. This sequence originates from a man in his fifties who received an inactivated influenza vaccine. The rearrangement joins TRBV29-1 to TRBJ2-6; D remains ambiguous. The source was PBMCs from blood, collected roughly 15 days before vaccination. The DNA of the CDR3 is TGCAGCGTTGATAGAGGCTCTGGGGCCAACGTCCTGACTTTC. Translation: CSVDRGSGANVLTF.